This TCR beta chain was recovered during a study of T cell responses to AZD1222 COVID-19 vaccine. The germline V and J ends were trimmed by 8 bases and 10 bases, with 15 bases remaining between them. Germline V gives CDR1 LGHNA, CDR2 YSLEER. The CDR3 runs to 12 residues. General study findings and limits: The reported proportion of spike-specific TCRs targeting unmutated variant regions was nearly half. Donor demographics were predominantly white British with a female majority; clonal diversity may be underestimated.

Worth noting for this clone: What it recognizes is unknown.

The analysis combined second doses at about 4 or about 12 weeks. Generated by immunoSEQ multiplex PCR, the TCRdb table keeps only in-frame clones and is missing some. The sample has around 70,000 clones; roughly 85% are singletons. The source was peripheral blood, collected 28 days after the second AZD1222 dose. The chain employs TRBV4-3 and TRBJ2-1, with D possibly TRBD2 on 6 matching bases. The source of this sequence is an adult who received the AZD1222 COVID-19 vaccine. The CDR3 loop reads CASGGALGEQFF. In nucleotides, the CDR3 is TGCGCCAGCGGCGGGGCATTAGGGGAGCAGTTCTTC.